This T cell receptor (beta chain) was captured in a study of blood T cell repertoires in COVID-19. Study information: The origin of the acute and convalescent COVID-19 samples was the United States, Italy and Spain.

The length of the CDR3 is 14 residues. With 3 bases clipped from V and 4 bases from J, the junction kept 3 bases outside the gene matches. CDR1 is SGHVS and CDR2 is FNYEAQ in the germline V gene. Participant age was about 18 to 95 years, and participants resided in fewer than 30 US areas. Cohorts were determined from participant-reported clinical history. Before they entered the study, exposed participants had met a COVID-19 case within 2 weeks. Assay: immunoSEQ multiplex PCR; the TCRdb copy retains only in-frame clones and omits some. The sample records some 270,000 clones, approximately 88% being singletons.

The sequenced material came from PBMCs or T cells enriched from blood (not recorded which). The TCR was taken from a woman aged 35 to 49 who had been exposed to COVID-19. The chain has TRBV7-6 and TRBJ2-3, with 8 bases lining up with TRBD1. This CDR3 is CASSFGQGPDTQYF. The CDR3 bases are TGTGCCAGCAGCTTTGGACAGGGCCCAGATACGCAGTATTTT.